The source of this T cell receptor beta chain is a study of shared T cell receptors in the human thymus (dated by TCRdb to about 2021). Some background on the complete study: The study examined how self-reactive, shared T-cell receptor alpha chains are generated in the human thymus.

Libraries were constructed by the immunoSEQ multiplex PCR assay. TCRdb's version of the immuneACCESS table is confined to in-frame rearrangements and falls short of the full clone set. An unresolved V gene accounts for under half of the shortfall where checked; the remainder is of unknown origin. The table for this sample lists 700,000 or so clones; around 85% of them were counted only once. Over 0.008% of the sample is held by the ten biggest clonotypes. As for this clone: Its antigen is currently not known. Base qualities are not provided; no much larger clone lies one nucleotide away.

The data also belong to a second study, concerning human thymus T cells. In that second paper, the authors write: Immunologically healthy infants undergoing open corrective cardiac surgery for congenital heart defects in Finland were used as donors. Thymus tissue was collected as surgical resects that were removed during corrective cardiac surgery. V and J gene segment usage appeared biased in both thymic and peripheral blood repertoires. According to the related research, thymic TCR repertoires were highly overlapping among unrelated individuals. The study described the TCR alpha and beta repertoires in under 10 infant thymus samples and four matching peripheral blood samples. Donor ages ranged from roughly 6 to 250 days, and the cohort comprised about six male and a couple of female infants. Thymocytes were freed from the tissue by mechanical means and kept at -70 degrees C as pellets of roughly 9-30 million cells. A QIAsymphony instrument was used to extract genomic DNA from the frozen cell pellets. TCRB and TCRAD loci were amplified from a standardized quantity of quality-controlled genomic DNA using the immunoSEQ multiplex PCR assay. The V(D)J region was spanned by amplicons of a length sufficient to cover the CDR3 and to identify V and J genes. Through the commercial immunoSEQ service, the amplicons were sequenced on an Illumina platform. Corrections for primer bias and sequencing errors followed previously described methods, while TCRAD and TCRB definitions were based on the IMGT database. immunoSEQ Analyzer 3.0 and VDJTools were used for repertoire analysis, which covered basic statistics, V/J segment usage, diversity estimates, rarefaction and pairwise overlap. Diversity was estimated using the Chao1, ChaoE, Efron-Thisted, Shannon and inverse Simpson indices, and was also estimated on datasets down-sampled to the size of the smallest sample. Repertoire overlap was determined by strict matching of CDR3 nucleotide sequence, V gene and J gene, and Jaccard-based multidimensional scaling clustering was applied. Thymus samples yielded on average approximately 800,000 unique TCRB clonotypes, compared with 75,000 to 100,000 from blood samples.

Sequenced: thymocytes. This clonotype was sampled from a girl under three years old with a congenital heart defect. Donor details come from another sample of the same person, matched by shared clones.

The CDR3 here reads CASSQDLRRGEKLFF. The sequence in DNA is TGCGCCAGCAGCCAAGATTTACGGAGGGGTGAAAAACTGTTTTTT. The sequence links TRBV4-3 to TRBJ1-4; perhaps TRBD1 is the D gene, with 5 bases matching. CDR3 length: 15 amino acids, cysteine to phenylalanine. The retained sequence is limited to the CDR3, 45 bases, with the frame set at the first base. According to the germline V gene, CDR1 reads LGHNA and CDR2 reads YSLEER. V and J are truncated by 0 bases and 7 bases respectively, leaving an intervening sequence of 12 bases.